Listed below are T cell receptor beta chains from one sample, sequenced in a study of cytomegalovirus exposure and HLA in healthy donors. Method: immunoSEQ multiplex PCR; TCRdb's copy keeps in-frame clones and lacks some. The sample lists about 130,000 clones, about 87% occurring once. Specimen: PBMCs. The receptors shown here come from a woman in her 30s in good health and CMV-seronegative. Each CDR3 is given with its conserved first and last residue. D genes are given only for firm matches. Clone size is stated in some rows and not others, as once, few, many or a class when expanded.

v_gene: TRBV4-3
j_gene: TRBJ2-7
abundance: few
d_gene: -
CDR3aa: CASSQGLSYEQYF
CDR3nt: TGCGCCAGCAGCCAGGGACTCTCCTACGAGCAGTACTTC

v_gene: TRBV10-3
j_gene: TRBJ2-3
abundance: -
d_gene: TRBD2
CDR3aa: CAISVASGTTEQYF
CDR3nt: TGTGCCATCAGTGTTGCTAGCGGGACGACCGAGCAGTATTTT

v_gene: TRBV7-2
j_gene: TRBJ1-2
abundance: -
d_gene: TRBD1
CDR3aa: CASSLDSRRGRGGYTF
CDR3nt: TGTGCCAGCAGCTTAGATTCTCGCAGGGGGCGCGGGGGCTACACCTTC

v_gene: TRBV7-6
j_gene: TRBJ2-7
abundance: -
d_gene: TRBD2
CDR3aa: CASSFGLAGGSPYEQYF
CDR3nt: TGTGCCAGCAGCTTCGGACTAGCGGGAGGAAGTCCCTACGAGCAGTACTTC

v_gene: TRBV18
j_gene: TRBJ1-5
abundance: -
d_gene: -
CDR3aa: CASSPPYSYQPQHF
CDR3nt: TGTGCCAGCTCACCCCCTTATTCCTATCAGCCCCAGCATTTT

v_gene: TRBV27
j_gene: TRBJ2-7
abundance: -
d_gene: -
CDR3aa: CASSLGQHYEQYF
CDR3nt: TGTGCCAGCAGTTTAGGACAGCACTACGAGCAGTACTTC

v_gene: TRBV6-1
j_gene: TRBJ1-2
abundance: -
d_gene: TRBD1
CDR3aa: CASSESGGQGIGGYTF
CDR3nt: TGTGCCAGCAGTGAATCAGGGGGTCAGGGAATTGGAGGCTACACCTTC

v_gene: TRBV30
j_gene: TRBJ2-1
abundance: -
d_gene: -
CDR3aa: CAHSPSYNEQFF
CDR3nt: TGTGCCCACTCACCTAGCTACAATGAGCAGTTCTTC

v_gene: TRBV9
j_gene: TRBJ2-1
abundance: -
d_gene: TRBD2
CDR3aa: CASSGPGLANNEQFF
CDR3nt: TGTGCCAGCAGCGGACCCGGACTAGCAAACAATGAGCAGTTCTTC

v_gene: TRBV4-1
j_gene: TRBJ2-2
abundance: -
d_gene: TRBD2
CDR3aa: CASSSRGSGITGELFF
CDR3nt: TGCGCCAGCAGCTCCCGTGGTAGCGGGATCACCGGGGAGCTGTTTTTT

v_gene: TRBV19
j_gene: TRBJ1-1
abundance: -
d_gene: TRBD1
CDR3aa: CASSTGLTGASAEAFF
CDR3nt: TGTGCCAGTAGTACGGGACTTACAGGGGCGTCGGCTGAAGCTTTCTTT

v_gene: TRBV7-9
j_gene: TRBJ1-1
abundance: -
d_gene: -
CDR3aa: CASSQSTGGDTEAFF
CDR3nt: TGTGCCAGCAGCCAATCGACCGGAGGCGACACTGAAGCTTTCTTT

v_gene: TRBV4-1
j_gene: TRBJ1-4
abundance: -
d_gene: -
CDR3aa: CASSQAVSEKLFF
CDR3nt: TGCGCCAGCAGCCAAGCGGTTAGTGAAAAACTGTTTTTT

v_gene: TRBV27
j_gene: TRBJ2-3
abundance: -
d_gene: TRBD2
CDR3aa: CASSPLWASGTDTQYF
CDR3nt: TGTGCCAGCAGTCCGTTGTGGGCTAGCGGGACAGATACGCAGTATTTT

v_gene: TRBV19
j_gene: TRBJ2-7
abundance: once
d_gene: TRBD1
CDR3aa: CASSTFTGGATGYEQYF
CDR3nt: TGTGCCAGTAGTACGTTTACAGGGGGCGCGACGGGCTACGAGCAGTACTTC

v_gene: TRBV7-8
j_gene: TRBJ2-7
abundance: -
d_gene: TRBD2
CDR3aa: CASRRGLASEQYF
CDR3nt: TGTGCCAGCAGACGAGGACTAGCCAGCGAGCAGTACTTC

v_gene: TRBV7-9
j_gene: TRBJ2-7
abundance: -
d_gene: -
CDR3aa: CASSWPGGHEQYF
CDR3nt: TGTGCCAGCAGCTGGCCAGGAGGCCACGAGCAGTACTTC

v_gene: TRBV9
j_gene: TRBJ2-5
abundance: -
d_gene: -
CDR3aa: CASTSGLATTQYF
CDR3nt: TGTGCCAGCACCTCTGGGCTAGCAACGACCCAGTACTTC

v_gene: TRBV5-6
j_gene: TRBJ1-2
abundance: -
d_gene: TRBD1
CDR3aa: CASSFRTGPNYGYTF
CDR3nt: TGTGCCAGCAGCTTCAGGACAGGGCCTAACTATGGCTACACCTTC

v_gene: TRBV27
j_gene: TRBJ1-2
abundance: many
d_gene: -
CDR3aa: CASTPSTGSYGYTF
CDR3nt: TGTGCCAGCACCCCCTCAACCGGGAGCTATGGCTACACCTTC

v_gene: TRBV29-1
j_gene: TRBJ2-1
abundance: once
d_gene: TRBD1
CDR3aa: CSVKGQISTNEQFF
CDR3nt: TGCAGCGTTAAGGGACAGATTTCTACAAATGAGCAGTTCTTC

v_gene: TRBV19
j_gene: TRBJ1-2
abundance: -
d_gene: TRBD1
CDR3aa: CASTYDRDYGYTF
CDR3nt: TGTGCCAGTACCTACGACAGGGACTATGGCTACACCTTC

v_gene: TRBV5-1
j_gene: TRBJ2-7
abundance: -
d_gene: TRBD2
CDR3aa: CASSPTGTNYEQYF
CDR3nt: TGCGCCAGCAGCCCGACCGGGACTAACTACGAGCAGTACTTC

v_gene: TRBV15
j_gene: TRBJ1-5
abundance: -
d_gene: -
CDR3aa: CATSREGLRWAQHF
CDR3nt: TGTGCCACCAGCAGAGAGGGGCTTAGATGGGCCCAGCATTTT

v_gene: TRBV2
j_gene: TRBJ2-7
abundance: -
d_gene: TRBD1
CDR3aa: CASSELGQGSGGEQYF
CDR3nt: TGTGCCAGCAGTGAACTGGGACAGGGGTCAGGTGGCGAGCAGTACTTC

v_gene: TRBV18
j_gene: TRBJ1-2
abundance: -
d_gene: -
CDR3aa: CASSPKGTTIAPEYGYTF
CDR3nt: TGTGCCAGCTCACCAAAGGGGACAACGATTGCCCCGGAATATGGCTACACCTTC

v_gene: TRBV2
j_gene: TRBJ1-4
abundance: few
d_gene: -
CDR3aa: CASSEPGSLTEKLFF
CDR3nt: TGTGCCAGCAGTGAACCCGGTAGCCTTACTGAAAAACTGTTTTTT

v_gene: TRBV19
j_gene: TRBJ2-3
abundance: once
d_gene: TRBD2
CDR3aa: CASSQSWGLAGADTQYF
CDR3nt: TGTGCCAGTAGTCAATCGTGGGGACTAGCGGGGGCAGATACGCAGTATTTT

v_gene: TRBV25-1
j_gene: TRBJ1-2
abundance: -
d_gene: TRBD1
CDR3aa: CASSDGTAGYTF
CDR3nt: TGTGCCAGCAGTGATGGGACAGCGGGCTACACCTTC

v_gene: TRBV28
j_gene: TRBJ2-7
abundance: -
d_gene: -
CDR3aa: CASSGSSAGPRSYEQYF
CDR3nt: TGTGCCAGCAGTGGGAGTTCGGCGGGACCGAGATCCTACGAGCAGTACTTC

v_gene: TRBV18
j_gene: TRBJ2-7
abundance: -
d_gene: TRBD1
CDR3aa: CASSPPGQGAYEQYF
CDR3nt: TGTGCCAGCTCACCACCGGGACAGGGGGCCTACGAGCAGTACTTC

v_gene: TRBV7-2
j_gene: TRBJ2-1
abundance: -
d_gene: -
CDR3aa: CASSSPAGVLAYNEQFF
CDR3nt: TGTGCCAGCAGCTCCCCGGCGGGTGTACTAGCCTACAATGAGCAGTTCTTC

v_gene: TRBV5-8
j_gene: TRBJ2-1
abundance: -
d_gene: TRBD2
CDR3aa: CASNEAGVYNEQFF
CDR3nt: TGTGCCAGCAACGAGGCGGGGGTCTACAATGAGCAGTTCTTC

v_gene: TRBV19
j_gene: TRBJ2-7
abundance: -
d_gene: TRBD2
CDR3aa: CASSTSGGSYEQYF
CDR3nt: TGTGCCAGTAGTACGTCGGGGGGTTCCTACGAGCAGTACTTC

v_gene: TRBV20-1
j_gene: TRBJ2-7
abundance: -
d_gene: -
CDR3aa: CSAARHDEQYF
CDR3nt: TGCAGTGCTGCCCGACATGACGAGCAGTACTTC

v_gene: TRBV11-2
j_gene: TRBJ1-2
abundance: -
d_gene: TRBD1
CDR3aa: CASSLDPEGGSYGYTF
CDR3nt: TGTGCCAGCAGCTTAGATCCCGAAGGGGGCAGCTATGGCTACACCTTC

v_gene: TRBV5-6
j_gene: TRBJ1-1
abundance: -
d_gene: -
CDR3aa: CASSLANRNTEAFF
CDR3nt: TGTGCCAGCAGCTTGGCCAACAGAAACACTGAAGCTTTCTTT

v_gene: TRBV2
j_gene: TRBJ2-6
abundance: few
d_gene: TRBD2
CDR3aa: CASIRPTSGRVGANVLTF
CDR3nt: TGTGCCAGCATTCGCCCGACTAGCGGGAGGGTCGGGGCCAACGTCCTGACTTTC

v_gene: TRBV7-9
j_gene: TRBJ2-2
abundance: few
d_gene: TRBD2
CDR3aa: CASSREGEAGELFF
CDR3nt: TGTGCCAGCTCCCGGGAGGGAGAAGCCGGGGAGCTGTTTTTT

v_gene: TRBV11-2
j_gene: TRBJ2-5
abundance: -
d_gene: -
CDR3aa: CASSVTGTLAETQYF
CDR3nt: TGTGCCAGCAGCGTAACCGGGACTCTGGCGGAGACCCAGTACTTC

v_gene: TRBV4-1
j_gene: TRBJ2-7
abundance: -
d_gene: TRBD1
CDR3aa: CASSHRQGPYEQYF
CDR3nt: TGCGCCAGCAGCCACAGACAGGGACCCTACGAGCAGTACTTC

v_gene: TRBV6-1
j_gene: TRBJ2-7
abundance: -
d_gene: TRBD2
CDR3aa: CASSEFAGLAEGYEQYF
CDR3nt: TGTGCCAGCAGTGAATTCGCCGGGCTAGCGGAGGGCTACGAGCAGTACTTC

v_gene: TRBV30
j_gene: TRBJ2-3
abundance: -
d_gene: TRBD2
CDR3aa: CACEAGRDTQYF
CDR3nt: TGTGCCTGTGAAGCGGGAAGGGATACGCAGTATTTT

v_gene: TRBV7-9
j_gene: TRBJ2-7
abundance: -
d_gene: -
CDR3aa: CASSLAPAAYEQYF
CDR3nt: TGTGCCAGCAGCTTAGCCCCTGCAGCCTACGAGCAGTACTTC

v_gene: TRBV6-4
j_gene: TRBJ1-5
abundance: -
d_gene: -
CDR3aa: CASSDSRSTIPLGHF
CDR3nt: TGTGCCAGCAGTGACTCTCGCTCGACAATCCCTTTGGGGCATTTT

v_gene: TRBV9
j_gene: TRBJ1-4
abundance: once
d_gene: -
CDR3aa: CASSVDQGEKLFF
CDR3nt: TGTGCCAGCAGCGTAGATCAGGGGGAAAAACTGTTTTTT

v_gene: TRBV28
j_gene: TRBJ2-7
abundance: -
d_gene: -
CDR3aa: CASSSFDGTAGTYEQYF
CDR3nt: TGTGCCAGCAGTTCGTTCGACGGGACAGCGGGTACCTACGAGCAGTACTTC